This TCR beta chain stems from a study of blood T cell repertoires in COVID-19. As processed by the authors: Reference gene primers were amplified, and this amplification served to estimate nucleated cell counts. Sequencing used immunoSEQ multiplex PCR; TCRdb keeps in-frame clones, though not all of them. V and J calls and clone size come straight from that table; D and trimming were deduced from the DNA. The sample carries approximately 200,000 clones, 89% recorded once. The CDR3 covers 13 residues. V dropped 3 bases and J dropped 4 bases, with 9 bases sitting between them. CDR1 KGHSH and CDR2 LQKENI come from the germline V gene.

The clonotype was recovered from a middle-aged woman with acute COVID-19. The sequenced sample was PBMCs or T cells enriched from blood (not recorded which). V is TRBV18 and J is TRBJ2-5; a weak D match, TRBD2 (6 bases). The chain's CDR3 is CASSPGLSETQYF. For the CDR3, the DNA is TGTGCCAGCTCACCGGGACTCTCAGAGACCCAGTACTTC.